This T cell receptor (beta chain) was identified in a study of OX40 agonist ivuxolimab in advanced cancers. The study's findings and limits: At 0.1 to 3.0 mg/kg and by week 6, clonal expansion occurred in CD4+ and CD8+ blood T cells. On average, CD8+ T cells showed a greater number of expanded clones than CD4+. Some nonresponders additionally presented with little normalized T-cell clonal expansion.

The CDR3 loop spans 18 amino acids. Profiled with immunoSEQ multiplex PCR; TCRdb holds only in-frame clones, not every one. The sample records about 84,000 clones, around 94% being singletons. Worth noting for this clone: What it recognizes is unknown.

Blood sampling took place at baseline, cycle 4 day 1, and cycle 7 day 1. The TCR comes from an adult with an advanced solid tumor such as melanoma, head and neck, liver or kidney cancer. V is TRBV21-1 and J is TRBJ2-1; the table's TRBD2 call for D was not verified on the DNA. TRBV21-1 is a known pseudogene. The starting material was CD4+ or CD8+ T cells sorted from blood, obtained in a trial of the OX40 agonist ivuxolimab. Here the CDR3 DNA reads TGTGCCAGCAGCAAAGACTGGGTATTAGCGGGAGTGAACAATGAGCAGTTCTTC. This gives the protein CASSKDWVLAGVNNEQFF.